This TCR beta chain was retrieved from a study of shared clonotypes between healthy human individuals. Overall study context: A couple of women and three men aged 18 to 49 made up the donors.

The CDR3 sequence is 17 residues long. Trimming removed 0 bases from V and 6 bases from J; junction bases left unmatched: 11. The V gene's germline CDR1 is SGDLS and CDR2 YYNGEE. Splitting of each subset's genomic DNA was done evenly across several immunoSEQ plates. The method was immunoSEQ multiplex PCR; TCRdb's version includes in-frame clones alone and lacks a portion of them. The sample records hundreds of thousands of clones, roughly 83% being singletons. The sequence derives from a woman aged 40-49 years in good health. Some clones in this sample may be carry-over from other donors' samples. V and J are TRBV9 and TRBJ2-1; 8 nucleotides match TRBD2. Source material: PBMCs. The chain's CDR3 is CASSVGGGLTGLNEQFF. DNA for the CDR3: TGTGCCAGCAGCGTAGGCGGGGGGTTGACCGGGCTCAATGAGCAGTTCTTC.